This TCR beta chain was profiled in a study of control samples from healthy donors and cancer patients. With 0 bases removed from V and 3 bases from J, the gap between germline ends came to 6 bases. The CDR3 has 13 amino acids. CDR1 and CDR2 (germline): SGDLS, YYNGEE. Produced via immunoSEQ multiplex PCR; TCRdb's table is partial and in-frame only. The table lists over 150,000 clones, approximately 91% of them singletons. The TCR sequence derives from a woman aged 40-49 years in good health. Material: blood. The V gene is TRBV9, the J gene TRBJ1-2; D is unresolved. The DNA for the CDR3 is TGTGCCAGCAGCGTAGACGAAGACTATGGCTACACCTTC. Amino acid sequence: CASSVDEDYGYTF.